Listed below are T cell receptor beta chains from one sample, sequenced in a study of regulatory T cells in long-lasting Graves disease. TCRdb independently ran MiXCR on the multiplex PCR reads; one entry per CDR3 protein. The profile shows 250,000 to 300,000 distinct CDR3 sequences, under 20% of them singletons. The same data also went into a second study, on T cells in Graves' hyperthyroidism and ophthalmopathy.

Sample: peripheral blood mononuclear cells (PBMCs), taken at new diagnosis, from a patient treated with antithyroid drugs. The receptor source for this set is a woman in her twenties or thirties with Graves disease. Each CDR3 is given with its conserved first and last residue. Fields, in order: D gene, J gene, V gene, clone size, CDR3 DNA, CDR3 protein. The D gene is left open where the match is weak. Where a row states a size, it is once, few, many or the class of an expanded clone; other rows omit it.

d_call: -
j_call: TRBJ1-6
v_call: TRBV4-2
clone_size: few
cdr3_nt: TGTGCCAGCAGCCCGGACGGGACTAATTCACCCCTCCACTTT
cdr3_aa: CASSPDGTNSPLHF

d_call: -
j_call: TRBJ2-3
v_call: TRBV5-1
clone_size: many
cdr3_nt: TGCGCCAGCAGCTTGGAAAAGACAGATACGCAGTATTTT
cdr3_aa: CASSLEKTDTQYF

d_call: -
j_call: TRBJ1-5
v_call: TRBV18
clone_size: -
cdr3_nt: TGTGCCAGCTCACCAGCTCCTAGCAATCAGCCCCAGCATTTT
cdr3_aa: CASSPAPSNQPQHF

d_call: -
j_call: TRBJ2-5
v_call: TRBV6-6
clone_size: few
cdr3_nt: TGTGCCAGCAGTTACTCGGTAGCTATGAAGACCCAGTACTTC
cdr3_aa: CASSYSVAMKTQYF

d_call: TRBD1
j_call: TRBJ1-1
v_call: TRBV3-1
clone_size: many
cdr3_nt: TGTGCCAGCACCATCAGGGGGCCGAACACTGAAGCTTTCTTT
cdr3_aa: CASTIRGPNTEAFF

d_call: -
j_call: TRBJ1-1
v_call: TRBV19
clone_size: -
cdr3_nt: TGTGCCAGTAGTATTTCCTCGAACACTGAAGCTTTCTTT
cdr3_aa: CASSISSNTEAFF

d_call: -
j_call: TRBJ1-2
v_call: TRBV6-2/TRBV6-3
clone_size: few
cdr3_nt: TGTGCCAGCAGTTACTCAGGCTGGGGTTCTAACTATGGCTACACCTTC
cdr3_aa: CASSYSGWGSNYGYTF

d_call: TRBD2
j_call: TRBJ2-1
v_call: TRBV7-2
clone_size: many
cdr3_nt: TGTGCCAGCAGCCCATCACTGGCTAGCGGGGGGTTTTACAATGAGCAGTTCTTC
cdr3_aa: CASSPSLASGGFYNEQFF

d_call: -
j_call: TRBJ1-3
v_call: TRBV6-1
clone_size: many
cdr3_nt: TGTGCCAGCAGCCCCACACGGTCCCCTGGAAACACCATATATTTT
cdr3_aa: CASSPTRSPGNTIYF

d_call: -
j_call: TRBJ2-1
v_call: TRBV24-1
clone_size: many
cdr3_nt: TGTGCCACCAGTGATTCGAGAGCGCGGAACACCTACAATGAGCAGTTCTTC
cdr3_aa: CATSDSRARNTYNEQFF

d_call: TRBD1
j_call: TRBJ2-5
v_call: TRBV7-8
clone_size: -
cdr3_nt: TGTGCCAGCAGCTTACCAGGGGGCGAGACCCAGTACTTC
cdr3_aa: CASSLPGGETQYF

d_call: -
j_call: TRBJ2-7
v_call: TRBV5-6
clone_size: few
cdr3_nt: TGTGCCAGCAGCTTGGGATACGGGCAGTACTTC
cdr3_aa: CASSLGYGQYF

d_call: -
j_call: TRBJ1-1
v_call: TRBV28
clone_size: many
cdr3_nt: TGTGCCAGCAGACCAGGGATCGGGAACACTGAAGCTTTCTTT
cdr3_aa: CASRPGIGNTEAFF

d_call: TRBD1
j_call: TRBJ2-3
v_call: TRBV5-4
clone_size: -
cdr3_nt: TGTGCCAGCAGCCGTGAGGGGACAGAAAGCACAGATACGCAGTATTTT
cdr3_aa: CASSREGTESTDTQYF

d_call: -
j_call: TRBJ2-2
v_call: TRBV9
clone_size: -
cdr3_nt: TGTGCCAGCAGCGTAGGAGATAGGAACACCGGGGAGCTGTTTTTT
cdr3_aa: CASSVGDRNTGELFF

d_call: -
j_call: TRBJ1-5
v_call: TRBV7-9
clone_size: -
cdr3_nt: TGTGCCAGCAGCTTAGATTATAGCAATCAGCCCCAGCATTTT
cdr3_aa: CASSLDYSNQPQHF

d_call: TRBD1
j_call: TRBJ1-2
v_call: TRBV18
clone_size: -
cdr3_nt: TGTGCCAGCTCACTTTGGACAGGGGCCTCAATGTTCCCGGGCTACACCTTC
cdr3_aa: CASSLWTGASMFPGYTF

d_call: TRBD2
j_call: TRBJ2-1
v_call: TRBV6-1
clone_size: -
cdr3_nt: TGTGCCAGCACCATGGCCGGGACTAGCGACAATGAGCAGTTCTTC
cdr3_aa: CASTMAGTSDNEQFF

d_call: -
j_call: TRBJ1-4
v_call: TRBV20-1
clone_size: many
cdr3_nt: TGCAGTGCTAGAGATGGATTGGACATCAATGAAAAACTGTTTTTT
cdr3_aa: CSARDGLDINEKLFF

d_call: TRBD1
j_call: TRBJ1-5
v_call: TRBV19
clone_size: many
cdr3_nt: TGTGCCAGTAGTTTTACCGGGACAGCCTATAGCAATCAGCCCCAGCATTTT
cdr3_aa: CASSFTGTAYSNQPQHF

d_call: -
j_call: TRBJ1-1
v_call: TRBV28
clone_size: many
cdr3_nt: TGTGCCAGCTGGAGAGGGCGAATCGCTGAAGCTTTCTTT
cdr3_aa: CASWRGRIAEAFF

d_call: -
j_call: TRBJ1-3
v_call: TRBV12-3/TRBV12-4
clone_size: -
cdr3_nt: TGTGCCAGCAGCCTCCTTGAGAGAGGAAACACCATATATTTT
cdr3_aa: CASSLLERGNTIYF

d_call: TRBD1
j_call: TRBJ1-2
v_call: TRBV7-9
clone_size: many
cdr3_nt: TGTGCCAGCAGCTTACAGAGAGGCACAGGGGGCGCTTCTGGCTACACCTTC
cdr3_aa: CASSLQRGTGGASGYTF

d_call: TRBD2
j_call: TRBJ2-1
v_call: TRBV12-3/TRBV12-4
clone_size: many
cdr3_nt: TGTGCCAGCAGGTGGGGGCTAGCGGGAGGCAATGAGCAGTTCTTC
cdr3_aa: CASRWGLAGGNEQFF

d_call: -
j_call: TRBJ1-1
v_call: TRBV27
clone_size: few
cdr3_nt: TGTACCAGCAGTAAGGCGAACACTGAAGCTTTCTTT
cdr3_aa: CTSSKANTEAFF

d_call: TRBD1
j_call: TRBJ1-1
v_call: TRBV19
clone_size: -
cdr3_nt: TGTGCCAGTAGTACTCGGACAGGAATGAACACTGAAGCTTTCTTT
cdr3_aa: CASSTRTGMNTEAFF

d_call: -
j_call: TRBJ2-7
v_call: TRBV4-1
clone_size: -
cdr3_nt: TGTGCCAGCAGCCAAGGGGGGCGGGGCCCCCGTCTTTACGAGCAGTACTTC
cdr3_aa: CASSQGGRGPRLYEQYF

d_call: -
j_call: TRBJ1-5
v_call: TRBV19
clone_size: few
cdr3_nt: TGTGCCAGTAATACATTCCACCGCTCCAATCAGCCCCAGCATTTT
cdr3_aa: CASNTFHRSNQPQHF

d_call: -
j_call: TRBJ1-1
v_call: TRBV24-1
clone_size: many
cdr3_nt: TGTGCCACCAGTGATTTCTGCGTCGCGATGACTGAAGCTTTCTTT
cdr3_aa: CATSDFCVAMTEAFF

d_call: -
j_call: TRBJ1-2
v_call: TRBV3-1
clone_size: many
cdr3_nt: TGTGCCAGCAGCACATTCGGGGGCACCTATGGCTACACCTTC
cdr3_aa: CASSTFGGTYGYTF

d_call: -
j_call: TRBJ1-4
v_call: TRBV20-1
clone_size: many
cdr3_nt: TGCAGTGCTAGAGATCTAGACCGGGATAATGAAAAACTGTTTTTT
cdr3_aa: CSARDLDRDNEKLFF

d_call: -
j_call: TRBJ1-1
v_call: TRBV5-1
clone_size: many
cdr3_nt: TGCGCCAGCAGCTTGGACCCAGCACCGTCTGAAGCTTTCTTT
cdr3_aa: CASSLDPAPSEAFF

d_call: TRBD2
j_call: TRBJ2-1
v_call: TRBV6-2/TRBV6-3
clone_size: many
cdr3_nt: TGTGCCAGCAGTTCGAGACTAGCGGGGGGGTTTGAGCAGTTCTTC
cdr3_aa: CASSSRLAGGFEQFF

d_call: -
j_call: TRBJ2-2
v_call: TRBV6-1
clone_size: few
cdr3_nt: TGTGCCAGCAGTGGGGCACAGTACACCGGGGAGCTGTTTTTT
cdr3_aa: CASSGAQYTGELFF

d_call: -
j_call: TRBJ2-7
v_call: TRBV12-5
clone_size: many
cdr3_nt: TGTGCTAGTGGTTTGGGGCAGGGGAGACTTTCCTACGAGCAGTACTTC
cdr3_aa: CASGLGQGRLSYEQYF

d_call: TRBD2
j_call: TRBJ2-3
v_call: TRBV20-1
clone_size: -
cdr3_nt: TGCAGTGCTAATAGCGGGGACACAGATACGCAGTATTTT
cdr3_aa: CSANSGDTDTQYF

d_call: -
j_call: TRBJ1-5
v_call: TRBV12-3/TRBV12-4
clone_size: many
cdr3_nt: TGTGCCAGCAGTTCCACGGGGGGCTCCAATCAGCCCCAGCATTTT
cdr3_aa: CASSSTGGSNQPQHF

d_call: -
j_call: TRBJ2-3
v_call: TRBV14
clone_size: few
cdr3_nt: TGTGCCAGCAGCCAGAGCTTAGGGTCCTCTAGCACAGATACGCAGTATTTT
cdr3_aa: CASSQSLGSSSTDTQYF

d_call: -
j_call: TRBJ1-1
v_call: TRBV5-1
clone_size: many
cdr3_nt: TGTGCCAGCAGCCTTGACACCCTGAACACTGAAGCTTTCTTT
cdr3_aa: CASSLDTLNTEAFF

d_call: -
j_call: TRBJ2-1
v_call: TRBV5-1
clone_size: many
cdr3_nt: TGCGCCAGCAGCTTAAGTTATAGCTCCTACAATGAGCAGTTCTTC
cdr3_aa: CASSLSYSSYNEQFF

d_call: TRBD1
j_call: TRBJ2-2
v_call: TRBV5-5
clone_size: -
cdr3_nt: TGTGCCAGCAGCTCCCGACAGGGCGCGAACACCGGGGAGCTGTTTTTT
cdr3_aa: CASSSRQGANTGELFF

d_call: TRBD2
j_call: TRBJ2-3
v_call: TRBV20-1
clone_size: -
cdr3_nt: TGCAGTGCTATTGGCGGACTAGCGCTCAGGGGAGATACGCAGTATTTT
cdr3_aa: CSAIGGLALRGDTQYF